The 15 T cell receptor beta chains in this list originate from one sample, sequenced in a study of siplizumab effects on memory and regulatory T cells (dated by TCRdb to the late 2010s). Libraries were built with the immunoSEQ multiplex PCR assay. TCRdb mirrors the immuneACCESS table, restricted to in-frame sequences. Some clones are absent from its copies; in checked studies, under half trace to an unresolved V gene, and the reason for the others is unknown. The sample records more than 75,000 clones, roughly 96% of which are singletons. Of the sample, roughly 0.031% is held by the ten largest clones. The sequenced material came from naive CD4+ T cells sorted from blood. This specimen's cell subset or site label, per the study, means: unstimulated naive T cells. The receptor set was obtained from a human donor in good health.

This chain joins TRBV6-1 and TRBJ2-5; D remains ambiguous. This CDR3 is built from 13 residues. Between the trimmed V and J ends, which lost 6 bases and 4 bases, there was a span of 12 bases. Germline V lookup: CDR1 MNHNS, CDR2 SASEGT. This CDR3 reads CASSLGLPETQYF. The CDR3 nucleotides are TGTGCCAGCAGCCTCGGGTTACCAGAGACCCAGTACTTC.

The chain recombines TRBV7-9 with TRBJ1-5, with D perhaps TRBD1 (6 bases). Trimming took off 2 bases at V and 5 bases at J, with 7 bases between the two ends. The germline gives CDR1 SEHNR, CDR2 FQNEAQ (reference sequence). This CDR3 is built from 13 residues. The DNA of the CDR3 is TGTGCCAGCAGCTTATCAGGGGATCAGCCCCAGCATTTT. Its translation: CASSLSGDQPQHF.

The chain carries TRBV12-5 and TRBJ2-7; D unresolved. The V end was cut by 4 bases, the J end by 7 bases, with 11 bases between. The CDR3 has 12 amino acids. The germline gives CDR1 LGHNT, CDR2 FRNRAP. The CDR3 bases are TGTGCTAGTGGTTCAGGACCTTGGGAGCAGTACTTC. This sequence encodes CASGSGPWEQYF. The full variable domain, with the rest looked up from reference TRBV12-5 and TRBJ2-7, is DARVTQTPRHKVTEMGQEVTMRCQPILGHNTVFWYRQTMMQGLELLAYFRNRAPLDDSGMPKDRFSAEMPDATLATLKIQPSEPRDSAVYFCASGSGPWEQYFGPGTRLTVT.

The rearrangement links TRBV5-1 to TRBJ2-6; D gene uncertain. V lost 6 bases to trimming and J lost 4 bases, with 14 bases between them. CDR3 size: 15 residues. The V gene's germline CDR1 is SGHRS and CDR2 YFSETQ. DNA of the CDR3: TGCGCCAGCACAGAACCTACTGGGGGGGCCAACGTCCTGACTTTC. Encoded protein: CASTEPTGGANVLTF.

This chain connects TRBV19 to TRBJ2-3; 9 bases agree with TRBD2. Germline V gene data show CDR1 as LNHDA and CDR2 as SQIVND (reference sequence). Germline trimming cut 6 bases from V and 6 bases from J; bases unmatched to any gene: 13. The CDR3 runs 16 residues. The CDR3 DNA reads TGTGCCAGTAGGGCCAGTGGGCGGGGGGGCCCGGATACGCAGTATTTT. Its protein is CASRASGRGGPDTQYF.

The chain links TRBV18 to TRBJ1-4; 7 bases line up with TRBD1. From germline, CDR1 is KGHSH and CDR2 LQKENI. The CDR3 runs 14 residues. Trimming removed 4 bases from V and 8 bases from J; junction bases left unmatched: 7. CDR3 nucleotides: TGTGCCAGCTCACAGGGGGCGCAGAGGGAAAAACTGTTTTTT. Protein sequence: CASSQGAQREKLFF.

Comment on this clone: Other DNA sequences of this sample code for an identical CDR3. The chain is built from TRBV6-1 and TRBJ1-1; D gene uncertain. This CDR3 region has 11 residues. CDR1 is MNHNS, CDR2 SASEGT, per germline. V lost 3 bases and J 4 bases, leaving 3 bases between the germline ends. The CDR3: CASSEGTEAFF. The CDR3 DNA sequence: TGTGCCAGCAGTGAGGGCACTGAAGCTTTCTTT.

The CDR3 region is CASSGTGEGGDGYTF. The CDR3 DNA follows: TGTGCCAGTAGTGGAACAGGGGAAGGTGGTGATGGCTACACCTTC. V is TRBV19 and J is TRBJ1-2, with TRBD1 matching 7 bases. This CDR3 is 15 amino acids long. Unmatched junction bases numbered 12, after V lost 5 bases and J lost 6 bases. Germline V gives CDR1 LNHDA, CDR2 SQIVND (reference sequence).

The CDR3 spells CASSLWGGNEQFF. CDR3 DNA: TGTGCCAGCAGTCTATGGGGGGGCAATGAGCAGTTCTTC. The chain has TRBV2 and TRBJ2-1; 7 nucleotides align to TRBD2. The CDR3 sequence is 13 residues long. J lost 6 bases, V lost 5 bases, and 4 bases had no gene match. In germline, CDR1 is SNHLY, CDR2 FYNNEI.

The chain uses TRBV27 and TRBJ2-3; no firm D call. The CDR3 runs 13 residues. The germline CDR1 and CDR2 sequences are MNHEY and SMNVEV (reference sequence). The V end lost 5 bases, the J end lost 6 bases, and 12 bases lay between the germline ends. The CDR3 spells CASSPRLGDTQYF. Written as DNA, the CDR3 is TGTGCCAGCAGTCCGCGACTGGGGGATACGCAGTATTTT.

The rearrangement links TRBV10-3 to TRBJ1-5; no firm D call. Germline CDR1 is ENHRY and CDR2 is SYGVKD. The CDR3 has 12 residues. Trimming took 6 bases from V and 1 from J, leaving 4 bases between them. CDR3 sequence (DNA): TGTGCCATCAGCGGAAGCAATCAGCCCCAGCATTTT. It yields the protein CAISGSNQPQHF.

The genes are TRBV27 and TRBJ2-2; no firm D call. The CDR3 loop spans 11 amino acids. V lost 5 bases to trimming and J lost 7 bases, with 5 bases between them. The germline V gene encodes CDR1 MNHEY and CDR2 SMNVEV (reference sequence). DNA of the CDR3: TGTGCCAGCAGTCACTTCGGGGAGCTGTTTTTT. Its translation: CASSHFGELFF.

V and J are TRBV7-2 and TRBJ2-3, with 9 bases identical to TRBD2. The CDR3 has 15 amino acids. V gave up 3 bases and J gave up 4 bases; unmatched junction bases: 5. Germline lookup yields CDR1 SGHTA and CDR2 FQGNSA. This CDR3 is CASSFSGGVSDTQYF. DNA for the CDR3: TGTGCCAGCAGCTTTAGCGGGGGAGTTTCAGATACGCAGTATTTT.

This sequence joins TRBV5-4 and TRBJ2-7, with D possibly TRBD1 on 5 matching bases. Trimming took 3 bases from V and 3 from J, leaving 7 bases between them. Germline CDR1 reads SGHNT; CDR2 reads YYREEE (reference sequence). The CDR3 length is 12 residues. This chain's CDR3 is CASSYTGYEQYF. Written as DNA, the CDR3 is TGTGCCAGCAGCTATACAGGCTACGAGCAGTACTTC.

The chain couples TRBV6-5 to TRBJ2-1, with TRBD1 matching 8 bases. The CDR3 has 15 residues. Germline V CDR1 and CDR2: MNHEY, SVGAGI. V shed 3 bases, J shed 3 bases, and the junction held 4 bases outside the gene matches. CDR3 sequence (DNA): TGTGCCAGCAGTTATGCAGGGGGCAACTACAATGAGCAGTTCTTC. It specifies CASSYAGGNYNEQFF.